This TCR beta chain derives from a study of OX40 agonist ivuxolimab in advanced cancers. Study-level background: Ivuxolimab was a fully human IgG2 agonistic monoclonal antibody targeting the costimulatory receptor OX40 (CD134). Intravenous ivuxolimab was administered to patients every 2 weeks at six dose levels: 0.01, 0.1, 0.3, 1.5, 3 and 10 mg/kg. Among the approximately 54 dose-escalation patients, about 19 had hepatocellular carcinoma, approximately 15 melanoma, 9 renal cell carcinoma and 9 head and neck cancer. A male proportion of 75% to 85% and a mean age of around 60 years, ranging from 23 to 79, were recorded for the dose-escalation cohort. Prior anti-PD-1, anti-PD-L1 or anti-CTLA-4 therapy was permitted, and checkpoint inhibitors had been received by roughly 40% of dose-escalation patients. Partial responses occurred in three dose-escalation patients: two with cutaneous melanoma and one with hepatocellular carcinoma. The point of sequencing TCRbeta in the periphery was to test whether ivuxolimab changed TCR sequence diversity and drove clonal T-cell expansion. The paper reports the monotherapy dose-escalation portion (N of about 50 patients) of the phase I ivuxolimab trial.

For this clone: Its binding antigen is unknown. Per-nucleotide qualities are absent, and no much larger clonotype sits a single base away.

Genomic DNA was isolated from the sorted cells so that the TCRbeta CDR3 region could be sequenced. TCRbeta CDR3 regions were sequenced using the immunoSEQ Assay. This is the immuneACCESS table as TCRdb keeps it, with only in-frame sequences that have V and J called. A part of the clones is gone; compared with another copy, unresolved V genes explain less than half, and the rest is unexplained. In this sample the table shows under 65,000 clones, 80% to 90% of which occur a single time. The ten largest clones take up about 11% of the sample. General conclusions and limits of the study: At doses from 0.1 to 3.0 mg/kg, clonal expansion was seen in both CD4+ and CD8+ blood T cells between baseline and week 6. After ivuxolimab, CD8+ T cells had more expanded clones than CD4+ T cells on average. Low levels of normalized T-cell clonal expansion were also seen in some patients who did not respond. Antigen specificity was not determined for the clonally expanded peripheral T cells. Partial responders in the 0.1-3.0 mg/kg groups had among the lowest normalized peripheral clonal expansion, especially among CD8+ T cells.

Patients with autoimmune disease history or receiving systemic immunosuppression were excluded from the trial. Peripheral blood for TCR sequencing was drawn from every dose cohort at baseline, at cycle 4 day 1 and at cycle 7 day 1. The samples were drawn from a first-in-human, open-label, multicenter phase I dose-escalation trial of ivuxolimab. The trial enrolled adults with locally advanced or metastatic head and neck squamous cell, hepatocellular, melanoma or renal cell carcinoma. Before TCR sequencing, CD4+ T cells and CD8+ T cells from peripheral blood were sorted into separate populations. Per the germline V gene, SGHRS is the CDR1 and YFSETQ is the CDR2. The CDR3 runs 15 amino acids, cysteine and phenylalanine included. Only the CDR3 portion is preserved as DNA: 45 bases, with reading frame beginning at the first base. For this chain, trimming is 2 bases at the V end and 4 bases at the J end, and the number of junction bases without a gene match is 5.

This chain joins TRBV5-1 to TRBJ2-1, with TRBD2 matching 8 junction bases. The sequencing here drew on CD4+ or CD8+ T cells sorted from blood, taken in a trial of the OX40 agonist ivuxolimab. This clonotype was sampled from an adult with an advanced solid tumor such as melanoma, head and neck, liver or kidney cancer. The CDR3 protein: CASSLMTGGYNEQFF. The nucleotide sequence reads as follows: TGCGCCAGCAGCTTAATGACGGGAGGGTACAATGAGCAGTTCTTC. This CDR3, with the reference TRBV5-1 and TRBJ2-1 proteins standing in past its ends, gives the full variable domain KAGVTQTPRYLIKTRGQQVTLSCSPISGHRSVSWYQQTPGQGLQFLFEYFSETQRNKGNFPGRFSGRQFSNSRSEMNVSTLELGDSALYLCASSLMTGGYNEQFFGPGTRLTVL.